This T cell receptor beta chain was recovered during a study of blood T cell repertoires in COVID-19. Trimming pared 5 bases from V and 5 bases from J, leaving 7 bases between. Germline assignment: CDR1 LNHDA and CDR2 SQIVND (reference sequence). CDR3 length: 12 amino acids. TCRdb's copy holds only in-frame clones and misses some; the assay was immunoSEQ multiplex PCR. The table has fewer than 500,000 clones, roughly 90% seen once; the top ten hold more than 0.85%. Recruits, aged roughly 18 to 89 years, lived in 25 or so US areas. Assignments of participants to cohorts depended upon their own reported clinical history.

The TCR was taken from a woman aged 30 to 39 with acute COVID-19. This chain links TRBV19 with TRBJ1-5, with unresolved D. Sequencing was carried out using PBMCs or T cells enriched from blood (not recorded which). This chain's CDR3 is CASSAADQPQHF. CDR3 coding DNA: TGTGCCAGTAGTGCGGCGGATCAGCCCCAGCATTTT.